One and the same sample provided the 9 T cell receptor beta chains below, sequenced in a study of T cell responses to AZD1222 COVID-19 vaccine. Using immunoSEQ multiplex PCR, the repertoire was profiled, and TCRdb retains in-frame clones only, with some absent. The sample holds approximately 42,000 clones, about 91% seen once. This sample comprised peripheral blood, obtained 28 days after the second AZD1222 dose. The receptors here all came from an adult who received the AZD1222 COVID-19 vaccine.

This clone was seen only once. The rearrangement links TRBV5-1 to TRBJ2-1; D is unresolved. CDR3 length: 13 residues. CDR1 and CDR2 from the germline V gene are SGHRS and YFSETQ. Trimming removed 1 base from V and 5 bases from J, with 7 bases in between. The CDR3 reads CASSLLRNNEQFF. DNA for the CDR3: TGCGCCAGCAGCTTGTTACGCAACAATGAGCAGTTCTTC.

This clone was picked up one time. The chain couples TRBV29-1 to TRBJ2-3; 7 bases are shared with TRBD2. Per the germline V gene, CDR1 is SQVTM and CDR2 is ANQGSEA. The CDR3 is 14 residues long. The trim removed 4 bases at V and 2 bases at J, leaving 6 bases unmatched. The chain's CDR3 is CSVGGGRDTDTQYF. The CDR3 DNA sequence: TGCAGCGTTGGGGGCGGGAGAGACACAGATACGCAGTATTTT.

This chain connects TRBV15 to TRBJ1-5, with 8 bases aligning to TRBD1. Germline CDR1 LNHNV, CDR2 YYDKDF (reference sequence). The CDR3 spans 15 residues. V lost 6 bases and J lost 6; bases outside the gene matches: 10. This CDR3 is CATRRESGGIQPQHF. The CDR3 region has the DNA TGTGCCACCAGGAGGGAGTCAGGGGGCATTCAGCCCCAGCATTTT.

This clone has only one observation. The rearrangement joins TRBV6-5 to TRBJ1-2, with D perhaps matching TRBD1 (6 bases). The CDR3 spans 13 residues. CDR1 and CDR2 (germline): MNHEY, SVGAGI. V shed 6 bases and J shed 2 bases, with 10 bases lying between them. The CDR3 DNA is TGTGCCAGCAGCGTTGGACAGAACTATGGCTACACCTTC. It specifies CASSVGQNYGYTF.

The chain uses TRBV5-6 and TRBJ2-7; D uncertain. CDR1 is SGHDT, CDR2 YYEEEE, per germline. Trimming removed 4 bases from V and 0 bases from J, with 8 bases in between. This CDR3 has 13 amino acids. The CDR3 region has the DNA TGTGCCAGCAGCGCCACAGACTCCTACGAGCAGTACTTC. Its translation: CASSATDSYEQYF.

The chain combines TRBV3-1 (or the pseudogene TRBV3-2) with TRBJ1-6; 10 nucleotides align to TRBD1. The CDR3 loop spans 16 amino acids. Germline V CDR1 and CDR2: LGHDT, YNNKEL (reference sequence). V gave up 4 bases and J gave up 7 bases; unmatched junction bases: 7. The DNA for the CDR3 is TGTGCCAGCAGCCGCCTACCGGGACAGGGGAATTCACCCCTCCACTTT. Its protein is CASSRLPGQGNSPLHF.

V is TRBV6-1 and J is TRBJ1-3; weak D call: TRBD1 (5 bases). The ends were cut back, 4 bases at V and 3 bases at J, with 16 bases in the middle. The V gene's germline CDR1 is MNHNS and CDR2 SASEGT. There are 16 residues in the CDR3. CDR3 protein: CASSAIRGRGGNTIYF. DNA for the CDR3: TGTGCCAGCAGTGCGATTAGAGGGAGGGGTGGAAACACCATATATTTT.

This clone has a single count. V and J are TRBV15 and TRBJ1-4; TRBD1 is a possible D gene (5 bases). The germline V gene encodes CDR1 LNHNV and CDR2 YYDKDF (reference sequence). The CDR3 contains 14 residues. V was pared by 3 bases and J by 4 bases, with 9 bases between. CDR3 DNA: TGTGCCACCAGCAGCCTACAGGTTAATGAAAAACTGTTTTTT. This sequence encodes CATSSLQVNEKLFF.

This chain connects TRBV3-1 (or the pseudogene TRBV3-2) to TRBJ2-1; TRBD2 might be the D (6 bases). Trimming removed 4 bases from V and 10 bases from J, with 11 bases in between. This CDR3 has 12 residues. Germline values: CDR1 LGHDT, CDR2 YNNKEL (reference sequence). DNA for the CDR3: TGTGCCAGCAGCCGGGGGGTCGACGAGCAGTTCTTC. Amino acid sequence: CASSRGVDEQFF.